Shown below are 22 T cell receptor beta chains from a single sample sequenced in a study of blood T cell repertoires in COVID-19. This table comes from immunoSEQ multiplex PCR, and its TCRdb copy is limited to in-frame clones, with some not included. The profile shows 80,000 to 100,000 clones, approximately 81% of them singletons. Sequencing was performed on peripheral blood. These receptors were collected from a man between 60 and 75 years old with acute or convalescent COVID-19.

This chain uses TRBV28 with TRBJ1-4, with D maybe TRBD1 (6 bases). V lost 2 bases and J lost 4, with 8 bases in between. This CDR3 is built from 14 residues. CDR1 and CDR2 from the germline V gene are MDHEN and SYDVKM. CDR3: CASSLQQGNEKLFF. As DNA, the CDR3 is TGTGCCAGCAGTTTACAACAGGGTAATGAAAAACTGTTTTTT.

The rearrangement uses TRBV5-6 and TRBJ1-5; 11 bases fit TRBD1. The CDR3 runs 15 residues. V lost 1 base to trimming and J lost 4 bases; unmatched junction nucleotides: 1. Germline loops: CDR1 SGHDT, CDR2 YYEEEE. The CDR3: CASSLRDRGNQPQHF. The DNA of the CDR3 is TGTGCCAGCAGCTTGCGGGACAGGGGGAATCAGCCCCAGCATTTT.

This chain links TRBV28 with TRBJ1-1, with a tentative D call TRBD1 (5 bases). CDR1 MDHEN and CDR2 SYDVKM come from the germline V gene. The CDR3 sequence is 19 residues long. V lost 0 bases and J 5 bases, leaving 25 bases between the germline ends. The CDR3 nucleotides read TGTGCCAGCAGTTTATGGAGACCGGCCCCGCGGGGCGATGGGACTGAAGCTTTCTTT. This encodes CASSLWRPAPRGDGTEAFF. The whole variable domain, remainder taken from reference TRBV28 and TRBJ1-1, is DVKVTQSSRYLVKRTGEKVFLECVQDMDHENMFWYRQDPGLGLRLIYFSYDVKMKEKGDIPEGYSVSREKKERFSLILESASTNQTSMYLCASSLWRPAPRGDGTEAFFGQGTRLTVV.

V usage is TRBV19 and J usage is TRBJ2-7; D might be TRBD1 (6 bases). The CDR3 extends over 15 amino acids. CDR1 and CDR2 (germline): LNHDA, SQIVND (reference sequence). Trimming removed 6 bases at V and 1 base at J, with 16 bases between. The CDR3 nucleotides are TGTGCCAGTAGCGCTACCACAGGGTTATCCTACGAGCAGTACTTC. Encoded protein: CASSATTGLSYEQYF.

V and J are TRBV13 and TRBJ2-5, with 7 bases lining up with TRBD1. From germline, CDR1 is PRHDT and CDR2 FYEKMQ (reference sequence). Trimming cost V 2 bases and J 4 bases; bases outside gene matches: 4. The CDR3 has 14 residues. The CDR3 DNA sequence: TGTGCCAGCAGCTTATTTACAGGGGCAGAGACCCAGTACTTC. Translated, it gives CASSLFTGAETQYF. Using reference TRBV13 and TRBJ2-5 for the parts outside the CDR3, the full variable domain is AAGVIQSPRHLIKEKRETATLKCYPIPRHDTVYWYQQGPGQDPQFLISFYEKMQSDKGSIPDRFSAQQFSDYHSELNMSSLELGDSALYFCASSLFTGAETQYFGPGTRLLVL.

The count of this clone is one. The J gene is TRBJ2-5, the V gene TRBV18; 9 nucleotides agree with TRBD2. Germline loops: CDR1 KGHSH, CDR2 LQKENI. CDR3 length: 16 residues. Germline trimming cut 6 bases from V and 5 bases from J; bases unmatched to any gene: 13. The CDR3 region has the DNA TGTGCCAGCTCGTCCGCCGCGGGAGGGGCAGGCGAGACCCAGTACTTC. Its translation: CASSSAAGGAGETQYF.

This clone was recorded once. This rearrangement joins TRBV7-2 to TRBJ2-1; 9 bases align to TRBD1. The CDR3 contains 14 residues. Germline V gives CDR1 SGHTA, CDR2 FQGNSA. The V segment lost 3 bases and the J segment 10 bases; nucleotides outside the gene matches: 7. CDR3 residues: CASSLSTGGHEQFF. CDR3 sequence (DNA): TGTGCCAGCAGCTTGAGCACAGGGGGCCACGAGCAGTTCTTC.

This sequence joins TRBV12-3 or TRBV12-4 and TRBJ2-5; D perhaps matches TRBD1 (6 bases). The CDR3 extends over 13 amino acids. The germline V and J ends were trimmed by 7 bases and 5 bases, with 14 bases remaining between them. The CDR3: CASTGQLGETQYF. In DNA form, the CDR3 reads TGTGCCAGCACCGGACAGCTAGGGGAGACCCAGTACTTC.

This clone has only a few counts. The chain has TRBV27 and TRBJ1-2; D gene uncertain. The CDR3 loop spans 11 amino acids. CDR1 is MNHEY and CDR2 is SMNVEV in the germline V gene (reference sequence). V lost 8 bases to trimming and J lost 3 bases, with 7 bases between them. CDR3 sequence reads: CASGRDYGYTF. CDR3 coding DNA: TGTGCCAGCGGGAGGGACTATGGCTACACCTTC.

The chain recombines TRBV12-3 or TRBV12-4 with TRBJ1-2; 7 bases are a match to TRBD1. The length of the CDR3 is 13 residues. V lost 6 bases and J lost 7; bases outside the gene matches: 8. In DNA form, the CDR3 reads TGTGCCAGCAGGCAGGGGGAAATGGGTGGCTACACCTTC. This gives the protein CASRQGEMGGYTF.

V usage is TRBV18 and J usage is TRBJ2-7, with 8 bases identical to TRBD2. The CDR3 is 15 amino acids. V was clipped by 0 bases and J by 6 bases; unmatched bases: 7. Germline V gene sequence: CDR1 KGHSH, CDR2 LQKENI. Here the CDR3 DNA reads TGTGCCAGCTCACCACCGGGTAGCGGGAATGGCGAGCAGTACTTC. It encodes CASSPPGSGNGEQYF.

The CDR3 DNA reads as TGCGCCAGCAGCTTGGGGCCAGGGGGAAGCAATGAGCAGTTCTTC. It codes for CASSLGPGGSNEQFF. The chain combines TRBV5-1 with TRBJ2-1; 7 nucleotides match TRBD1. The CDR3 has 15 amino acids. CDR1 SGHRS and CDR2 YFSETQ come from the germline V gene. J lost 6 bases, V lost 0 bases, and 6 bases had no gene match.

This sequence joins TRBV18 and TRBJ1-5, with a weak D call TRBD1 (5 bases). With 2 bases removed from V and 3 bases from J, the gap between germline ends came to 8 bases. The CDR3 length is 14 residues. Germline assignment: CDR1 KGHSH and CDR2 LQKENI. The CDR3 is CASSPAGYNQPQHF. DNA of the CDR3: TGTGCCAGCTCACCAGCAGGGTACAATCAGCCCCAGCATTTT.

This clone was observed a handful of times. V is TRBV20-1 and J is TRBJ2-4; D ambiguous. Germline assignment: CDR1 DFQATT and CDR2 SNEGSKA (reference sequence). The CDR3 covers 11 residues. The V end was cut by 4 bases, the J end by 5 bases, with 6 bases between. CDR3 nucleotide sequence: TGCAGTGCTACAGGCGAAAACATTCAGTACTTC. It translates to CSATGENIQYF.

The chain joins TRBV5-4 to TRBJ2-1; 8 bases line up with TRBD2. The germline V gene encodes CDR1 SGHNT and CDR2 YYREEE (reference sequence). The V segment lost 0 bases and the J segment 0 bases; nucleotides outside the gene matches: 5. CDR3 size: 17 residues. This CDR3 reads CASSLAAGGTSYNEQFF. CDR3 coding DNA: TGTGCCAGCAGCTTGGCGGCGGGAGGAACCTCCTACAATGAGCAGTTCTTC.

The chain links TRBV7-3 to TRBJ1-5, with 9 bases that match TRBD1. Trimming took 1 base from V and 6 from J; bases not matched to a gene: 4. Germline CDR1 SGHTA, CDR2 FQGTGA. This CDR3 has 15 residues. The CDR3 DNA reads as TGTGCCAGCAGCTTAAATGGGGGACAGGGTCAGCCCCAGCATTTT. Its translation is CASSLNGGQGQPQHF.

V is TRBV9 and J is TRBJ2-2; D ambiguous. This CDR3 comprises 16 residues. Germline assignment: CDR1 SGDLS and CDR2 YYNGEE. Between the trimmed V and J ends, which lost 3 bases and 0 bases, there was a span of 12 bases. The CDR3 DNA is TGTGCCAGCAGCGCCCTGAGCTCATCGAACACCGGGGAGCTGTTTTTT. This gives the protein CASSALSSSNTGELFF.

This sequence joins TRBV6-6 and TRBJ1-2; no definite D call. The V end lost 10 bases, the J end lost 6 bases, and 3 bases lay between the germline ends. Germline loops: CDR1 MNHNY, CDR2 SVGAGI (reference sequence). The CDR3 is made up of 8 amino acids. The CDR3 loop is CATNGYTF. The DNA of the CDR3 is TGTGCCACCAATGGCTACACCTTC.

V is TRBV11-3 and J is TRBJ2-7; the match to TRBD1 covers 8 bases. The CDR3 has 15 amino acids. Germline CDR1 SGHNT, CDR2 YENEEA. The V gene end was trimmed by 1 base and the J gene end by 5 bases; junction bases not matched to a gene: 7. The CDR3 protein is CASSLALQTGDEQYF. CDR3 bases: TGTGCCAGCAGCTTAGCCCTACAGACAGGGGACGAGCAGTACTTC.

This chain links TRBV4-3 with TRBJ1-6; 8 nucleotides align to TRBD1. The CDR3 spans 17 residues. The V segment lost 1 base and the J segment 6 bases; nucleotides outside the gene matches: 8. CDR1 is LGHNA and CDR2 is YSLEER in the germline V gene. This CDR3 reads CASSQGPPGQVNSPLHF. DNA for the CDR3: TGCGCCAGCAGCCAAGGCCCCCCGGGACAGGTTAATTCACCCCTCCACTTT.

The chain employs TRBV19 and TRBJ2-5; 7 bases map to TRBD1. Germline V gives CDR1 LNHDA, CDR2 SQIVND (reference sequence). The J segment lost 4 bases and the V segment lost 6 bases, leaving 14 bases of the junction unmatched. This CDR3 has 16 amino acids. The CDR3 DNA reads TGTGCCAGTAGCCTAGACCCGACAGGGTGGGGAGAGACCCAGTACTTC. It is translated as CASSLDPTGWGETQYF.

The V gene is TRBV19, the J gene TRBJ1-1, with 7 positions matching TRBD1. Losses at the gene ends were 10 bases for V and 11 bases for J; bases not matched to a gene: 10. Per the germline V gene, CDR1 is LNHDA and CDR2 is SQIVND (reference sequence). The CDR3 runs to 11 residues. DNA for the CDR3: TGTGCCACTAGCGACAGGGTTAAGGCTTTCTTT. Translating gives CATSDRVKAFF.